The rows below give T cell receptor beta chains drawn from one sample of a study of T cells in Graves' hyperthyroidism and ophthalmopathy. TCRdb re-called the multiplex PCR reads with MiXCR, one entry per CDR3 protein. The profile shows over 700,000 distinct CDR3 sequences, 35% to 40% of them singletons. The sequenced sample consisted of blood. The receptors stem from a man aged 18 to 29 with Graves' hyperthyroidism. The CDR3 runs from the conserved cysteine through the conserved F or W. A D gene is named only where the DNA matches it firmly. Only part of the rows carry a size: once, few, many, or a class if the clone is expanded.

clone size	J gene	D gene	V gene	CDR3 protein	CDR3 DNA
few	TRBJ2-2	TRBD1	TRBV5-8	CASSFNGQANTGELFF	TGTGCCAGCAGCTTTAATGGACAGGCGAACACCGGGGAGCTGTTTTTT
once	TRBJ2-5	.	TRBV6-2/TRBV6-3	CASSYDLATGTQYF	TGTGCCAGCAGTTACGATCTCGCGACGGGGACCCAGTACTTC
few	TRBJ2-7	.	TRBV20-1	CSARDQSKLLYEQYF	TGCAGTGCTAGAGATCAGTCGAAACTTCTATACGAGCAGTACTTC
many	TRBJ1-2	TRBD1	TRBV19	CASSTSGGGSYTF	TGTGCCAGTAGTACATCAGGGGGCGGAAGCTACACCTTC
.	TRBJ2-7	TRBD1	TRBV9	CASSVAQGAAYEQYF	TGTGCCAGCAGCGTAGCCCAGGGGGCCGCCTACGAGCAGTACTTC
.	TRBJ1-1	.	TRBV19	CASTRTLRTEAFF	TGTGCCAGCACCCGGACCCTCCGGACTGAAGCTTTCTTT
.	TRBJ1-2	.	TRBV6-1	CASTRRGVQGYGYTF	TGTGCCAGCACCAGACGGGGGGTGCAGGGGTATGGCTACACCTTC
.	TRBJ2-5	.	TRBV10-2	CASSESITAGQETQYF	TGCGCCAGCAGTGAGTCGATAACAGCCGGGCAAGAGACCCAGTACTTC
.	TRBJ1-5	TRBD1	TRBV19	CAWSSGQGFRQPQHF	TGTGCCTGGTCCTCGGGACAGGGCTTTAGGCAGCCCCAGCATTTT
few	TRBJ1-6	.	TRBV5-6	CASRQTIRDGSPLHF	TGTGCCAGCAGGCAAACCATTCGCGACGGCTCACCCCTCCACTTT
.	TRBJ1-1	.	TRBV11-1	CASSLGEAMGTEAFF	TGTGCCAGCAGCTTAGGGGAAGCTATGGGCACTGAAGCTTTCTTT
few	TRBJ1-1	.	TRBV5-4	CASSLLGAGEAFF	TGTGCCAGCAGCCTGCTGGGAGCGGGAGAAGCTTTCTTT
.	TRBJ1-3	.	TRBV6-5	CASKPQVGNTIYF	TGTGCCAGCAAACCGCAAGTTGGAAACACCATATATTTT
few	TRBJ1-3	.	TRBV7-9	CASSLDPASGNTIYF	TGTGCCAGCAGCTTAGATCCGGCAAGTGGAAACACCATATATTTT
.	TRBJ2-7	.	TRBV14	CASSQWFPERGEQYF	TGTGCCAGCAGCCAGTGGTTTCCGGAGAGGGGCGAGCAGTACTTC
few	TRBJ2-2	.	TRBV20-1	CSARDLAVEATGELFF	TGCAGTGCTAGAGATCTCGCAGTGGAGGCCACCGGGGAGCTGTTTTTT
many	TRBJ2-7	.	TRBV19	CAGSAGDSYEQYF	TGTGCCGGAAGCGCAGGGGACTCCTACGAGCAGTACTTC
many	TRBJ1-5	.	TRBV7-9	CASRLEQGQPQHF	TGTGCCAGCAGGCTCGAACAGGGTCAGCCCCAGCATTTT
few	TRBJ2-7	TRBD2	TRBV12-3/TRBV12-4	CASSPPTSGTTPYEQYF	TGTGCCAGCAGTCCCCCCACTAGCGGCACCACTCCTTACGAGCAGTACTTC
.	TRBJ2-2	.	TRBV5-1	CASSSKGPRTGELFF	TGCGCCAGCAGCTCCAAGGGGCCCCGGACCGGGGAGCTGTTTTTT
.	TRBJ1-1	.	TRBV7-9	CASSGIGTTEAFF	TGTGCCAGCAGCGGGATAGGGACCACTGAAGCTTTCTTT
.	TRBJ1-3	.	TRBV10-3	CAISGPGRNFSGNTIYF	TGTGCCATCAGCGGTCCAGGACGGAACTTCTCTGGAAACACCATATATTTT
.	TRBJ2-2	.	TRBV13	CASSYGDGSTNTGELFF	TGTGCCAGCAGTTATGGGGACGGGTCAACGAACACCGGGGAGCTGTTTTTT
.	TRBJ2-7	.	TRBV14	CASSLLGPGEQYF	TGTGCCAGCAGCCTCCTCGGGCCCGGGGAGCAGTACTTC
.	TRBJ1-2	.	TRBV5-1	CASSQVAGAYGYTF	TGCGCCAGCAGCCAAGTAGCGGGGGCCTATGGCTACACCTTC
.	TRBJ1-5	.	TRBV12-3/TRBV12-4	CASNLAGLGSPQHF	TGTGCCAGCAACCTGGCCGGGCTGGGATCACCCCAGCATTTT
many	TRBJ1-5	TRBD1	TRBV19	CASSIPTTGYNQPQHF	TGTGCCAGTAGTATACCGACGACAGGGTACAATCAGCCCCAGCATTTT
few	TRBJ1-6	.	TRBV6-5	CASSYGGELNSPLHF	TGTGCCAGCAGTTACGGGGGAGAGTTAAATTCACCCCTCCACTTT
many	TRBJ1-2	.	TRBV12-3/TRBV12-4	CASSFAGNYGYTF	TGTGCCAGCAGTTTCGCAGGGAACTATGGCTACACCTTC
many	TRBJ2-2	.	TRBV29-1	CSVPLVTGELFF	TGCAGCGTTCCTCTAGTGACCGGGGAGCTGTTTTTT
many	TRBJ2-5	.	TRBV13	CASSFSTEETQYF	TGTGCCAGCAGCTTTTCCACCGAAGAGACCCAGTACTTC
.	TRBJ2-7	.	TRBV6-5	CASSYSDRNYEQYF	TGTGCCAGCAGTTACTCTGACAGAAACTACGAGCAGTACTTC
.	TRBJ2-7	.	TRBV5-4	CASSVDEGGGFYEQYF	TGTGCCAGCAGCGTTGATGAGGGAGGGGGTTTCTACGAGCAGTACTTC
many	TRBJ1-6	.	TRBV19	CASRDTASSYNSPLHF	TGTGCCAGTAGAGATACAGCGAGCTCCTATAATTCACCCCTCCACTTT
.	TRBJ1-6	TRBD1	TRBV25-1	CASSLPDRGASPLHF	TGCGCCAGCAGCCTCCCGGACAGGGGTGCTTCACCCCTCCACTTT
.	TRBJ2-6	TRBD1	TRBV2	CASRETGGSGANVLTF	TGTGCCAGCAGGGAAACAGGGGGGTCTGGGGCCAACGTCCTGACTTTC
.	TRBJ1-5	TRBD1	TRBV25-1	CASSAKTGPNQPQHF	TGTGCCAGCAGTGCCAAGACAGGGCCGAATCAGCCCCAGCATTTT
.	TRBJ1-5	.	TRBV4-3	CASSREQDTNQPQHF	TGCGCCAGCAGCAGAGAGCAGGACACCAATCAGCCCCAGCATTTT
few	TRBJ1-1	.	TRBV19	CASRISPNTEAFF	TGTGCCAGTCGAATATCCCCGAACACTGAAGCTTTCTTT
.	TRBJ2-2	.	TRBV13	CASGQGMAGELFF	TGTGCCAGCGGGCAGGGAATGGCCGGGGAGCTGTTTTTT
few	TRBJ2-2	TRBD1	TRBV20-1	CSAATGAASGELFF	TGCAGTGCCGCAACAGGGGCGGCTTCCGGGGAGCTGTTTTTT
few	TRBJ2-2	.	TRBV13	CASSLSDSEVGELFF	TGTGCCAGCAGCCTCTCCGACAGCGAAGTCGGGGAGCTGTTTTTT
.	TRBJ1-1	.	TRBV19	CASSIFRVREEGEAFF	TGTGCCAGTAGTATTTTCAGGGTCAGGGAGGAGGGTGAAGCTTTCTTT
many	TRBJ2-5	.	TRBV2	CASSEATPQETQYF	TGTGCCAGCAGTGAGGCTACCCCTCAAGAGACCCAGTACTTC
once	TRBJ1-1	.	TRBV19	CASRPLGHTEAFF	TGTGCCAGTCGTCCCCTCGGGCACACTGAAGCTTTCTTT
few	TRBJ2-5	TRBD2	TRBV20-1	CSAIPGTSGQETQYF	TGCAGTGCTATACCTGGGACTAGCGGACAAGAGACCCAGTACTTC
.	TRBJ1-1	.	TRBV7-2	CASSRPGVTEAFF	TGTGCCAGCAGTCGCCCCGGGGTCACTGAAGCTTTCTTT
few	TRBJ2-5	.	TRBV20-1	CSAREIQGNQETQYF	TGCAGTGCTAGAGAGATTCAGGGAAATCAAGAGACCCAGTACTTC
many	TRBJ2-5	TRBD1	TRBV13	CASSLTAGTASTQYF	TGTGCCAGCAGCCTAACCGCCGGGACAGCGTCGACCCAGTACTTC
many	TRBJ2-7	TRBD1	TRBV9	CASSARDRPYEQYF	TGTGCCAGCAGCGCCCGGGACAGACCCTACGAGCAGTACTTC
.	TRBJ1-4	TRBD1	TRBV9	CPSSVGTGGAEKLFF	TGTCCCAGCAGCGTCGGAACAGGGGGCGCAGAAAAACTGTTTTTT
many	TRBJ2-5	.	TRBV2	CASSDFGVSWAQYF	TGTGCCAGCAGTGACTTCGGGGTCTCATGGGCCCAGTACTTC
many	TRBJ1-3	.	TRBV10-3	CAISESESTIYF	TGTGCCATCAGTGAGTCGGAGAGCACCATATATTTT
.	TRBJ2-5	TRBD2	TRBV7-9	CASSFGSSGYQETQYF	TGTGCCAGCAGCTTCGGTTCTAGCGGGTACCAAGAGACCCAGTACTTC
.	TRBJ1-3	.	TRBV7-2	CASSPGMFGNTIYF	TGTGCCAGCAGCCCGGGGATGTTTGGAAACACCATATATTTT